One sample yielded the 25 T cell receptor beta chains listed below, sequenced in a study of shared clonotypes between healthy human individuals. Repertoires were generated with immunoSEQ multiplex PCR, while TCRdb's copy carries only in-frame clones and drops some. The sample shows around 650,000 clones, roughly 96% of them seen only once. As defined, naive CD8 cells were CD45RO-negative and positively selected for CCR7, with terminally differentiated effector memory CD45RA+ cells excluded. The sequenced sample consisted of naive CD8+ T cells sorted from blood. The receptors were sampled from a woman in her thirties in good health.

The V and J genes are TRBV4-2 and TRBJ1-3; the match to TRBD1 covers 9 bases. The V and J ends lost 4 bases and 8 bases, in that order; junction bases with no gene match: 6. The CDR3 consists of 14 residues. In germline, CDR1 is LGHNA, CDR2 YNFKEQ. CDR3 nucleotide sequence: TGTGCCAGCAGCCCGTGGGACAGGGACTACACCATATATTTT. Encoded protein: CASSPWDRDYTIYF.

V gene TRBV7-9 combines with J gene TRBJ2-7; D is possibly TRBD2 (6 bases). Germline V gene lookup returns CDR1 SEHNR and CDR2 FQNEAQ (reference sequence). The V end was cut by 8 bases, the J end by 0 bases, with 17 bases between. The CDR3 covers 15 residues. The CDR3 here is CASRGSAVLSYEQYF. The CDR3 nucleotides read TGTGCCAGCCGGGGGTCGGCTGTCCTCTCCTACGAGCAGTACTTC.

The V call is TRBV27, the J call TRBJ2-7, with 14 bases fitting TRBD2. This CDR3 is 15 amino acids long. With 5 bases clipped from V and 12 bases from J, the junction kept 12 bases outside the gene matches. Germline CDR1 and CDR2: MNHEY and SMNVEV (reference sequence). The chain's CDR3 is CASSIRTSGRPSRYF. The CDR3, as DNA: TGTGCCAGCAGTATTCGGACTAGCGGGAGGCCATCCCGGTACTTC.

J is TRBJ2-7 and V is TRBV11-2; D gene uncertain. This CDR3 comprises 11 residues. Germline assignment: CDR1 SGHAT and CDR2 FQNNGV. Trimming left V 5 bases short and J 2 bases short, with 4 bases between. The CDR3 sequence: CASSVTYEQYF. CDR3 sequence (DNA): TGTGCCAGCAGCGTGACCTACGAGCAGTACTTC.

The chain links TRBV6-5 to TRBJ2-1; 8 bases are a match to TRBD1. Losses at the gene ends were 0 bases for V and 2 bases for J; bases not matched to a gene: 3. Germline values: CDR1 MNHEY, CDR2 SVGAGI. This CDR3 comprises 16 residues. The DNA of the CDR3 is TGTGCCAGCAGTTACTCTCCAGGGGGCCCCTACAATGAGCAGTTCTTC. Its translation: CASSYSPGGPYNEQFF.

The chain recombines TRBV28 with TRBJ2-3, with no clear D. Germline CDR1 MDHEN, CDR2 SYDVKM. The CDR3 has 15 residues. V was shortened by 5 bases and J by 2 bases, with 14 bases between the two germline ends. The CDR3 region has the DNA TGTGCCAGCAGTCTGCTTTACGCCTCCACAGATACGCAGTATTTT. This gives the protein CASSLLYASTDTQYF.

The chain couples TRBV5-6 to TRBJ2-4, with a possible D match to TRBD2 (5 bases). V was trimmed by 5 bases and J by 4 bases, leaving 13 bases between them. Germline V gives CDR1 SGHDT, CDR2 YYEEEE. The CDR3 contains 14 residues. The CDR3 loop is CASSSGRGKNIQYF. The CDR3 nucleotides read TGTGCCAGCAGTTCTGGACGGGGAAAAAACATTCAGTACTTC.

The chain links TRBV6-5 to TRBJ1-3; the D gene is possibly TRBD1 (5 bases). The germline V and J ends were trimmed by 6 bases and 7 bases, with 16 bases remaining between them. The CDR3 has 14 amino acids. CDR1 and CDR2 (germline): MNHEY, SVGAGI. DNA of the CDR3: TGTGCCAGCAGCCCTAACGGGGGGATTAACACCATATATTTT. It specifies CASSPNGGINTIYF.

The CDR3 DNA sequence: TGTGCCAGCAGCTCCCGGACGTACCTGTCAGCTAATGAAAAACTGTTTTTT. It yields the protein CASSSRTYLSANEKLFF. V and J are TRBV7-8 and TRBJ1-4; D unresolved. V was pared by 4 bases and J by 3 bases, with 18 bases between. Germline lookup yields CDR1 SGHVS and CDR2 FQNEAQ. This CDR3 contains 17 residues.

The chain employs TRBV5-6 and TRBJ1-5; D gene ambiguous. This CDR3 region has 15 residues. The germline V gene encodes CDR1 SGHDT and CDR2 YYEEEE. Trimming removed 4 bases at V and 2 bases at J, with 13 bases between. CDR3 sequence reads: CASSMRVYGNQPQHF. CDR3 sequence (DNA): TGTGCCAGCAGCATGAGGGTTTACGGCAATCAGCCCCAGCATTTT. Variable domain in full (rest from reference TRBV5-6 and TRBJ1-5): DAGVTQSPTHLIKTRGQQVTLRCSPKSGHDTVSWYQQALGQGPQFIFQYYEEEERQRGNFPDRFSGHQFPNYSSELNVNALLLGDSALYLCASSMRVYGNQPQHFGDGTRLSIL.

This chain joins TRBV5-4 and TRBJ1-2; D is possibly TRBD1 (5 bases). V lost 2 bases, J lost 4 bases, and 15 bases lay in between. The germline CDR1 and CDR2 sequences are SGHNT and YYREEE (reference sequence). This CDR3 has 15 residues. The chain's CDR3 is CASSLDPGLSYGYTF. The CDR3 DNA reads TGTGCCAGCAGCTTAGATCCAGGGTTAAGCTATGGCTACACCTTC.

V and J are TRBV7-9 and TRBJ1-3; maybe TRBD1 (5 bases). CDR1 is SEHNR and CDR2 is FQNEAQ in the germline V gene (reference sequence). The CDR3 extends over 14 amino acids. The V end lost 4 bases, the J end lost 0 bases, and 7 bases lay between the germline ends. CDR3 protein: CASSSQVSGNTIYF. The CDR3, as DNA: TGTGCCAGCAGCTCACAGGTCTCTGGAAACACCATATATTTT.

The sample holds one count of this clone. This chain uses TRBV4-1 with TRBJ2-2; 7 nucleotides agree with TRBD1. This CDR3 region has 15 residues. V dropped 1 base and J dropped 4; count of bases not matched to a gene: 3. Germline CDR1 reads MGHRA; CDR2 reads YSYEKL. The CDR3 DNA follows: TGCGCCAGCAGCCAAGGACAGGGTGGCACCGGGGAGCTGTTTTTT. Protein: CASSQGQGGTGELFF.

V gene TRBV28 combines with J gene TRBJ1-5; 10 nucleotides line up with TRBD1. Germline V gene lookup returns CDR1 MDHEN and CDR2 SYDVKM. J was trimmed by 5 bases and V by 3 bases; bases with no gene match: 4. This CDR3 is built from 15 residues. The CDR3 reads CASSFDRGRDQPQHF. The CDR3 DNA reads as TGTGCCAGCAGTTTCGACAGGGGGCGGGATCAGCCCCAGCATTTT.

The chain has TRBV6-5 and TRBJ1-6, with D possibly being TRBD1 (5 bases). The CDR3 runs 15 residues. The germline V and J ends were trimmed by 5 bases and 10 bases, with 18 bases remaining between them. The germline V gene encodes CDR1 MNHEY and CDR2 SVGAGI. CDR3 loop: CASSPGALRGSPLHF. The DNA for the CDR3 is TGTGCCAGCAGTCCCGGGGCTCTGCGGGGCTCACCCCTCCACTTT.

This chain links TRBV4-2 with TRBJ2-2, with TRBD2 matching 10 bases. The germline V gene encodes CDR1 LGHNA and CDR2 YNFKEQ. V trimming: 3 bases; J trimming: 2 bases; junction bases outside the gene matches: 9. The CDR3 is made up of 18 amino acids. The CDR3 protein is CASSHRLAGGRNTGELFF. The CDR3 DNA reads TGTGCCAGCAGCCACCGACTAGCGGGTGGACGAAACACCGGGGAGCTGTTTTTT.

The chain recombines TRBV10-2 with TRBJ2-1; D may match TRBD1 or TRBD2 (5 bases each). CDR1 is WSHSY and CDR2 is SAAADI in the germline V gene. Between the trimmed V and J ends, which lost 5 bases and 7 bases, there was a span of 6 bases. The CDR3 extends over 11 amino acids. The CDR3 sequence: CASSWGNEQFF. Here the CDR3 DNA reads TGCGCCAGCAGTTGGGGGAATGAGCAGTTCTTC.

The V gene is TRBV27, the J gene TRBJ1-2, with 9 bases lining up with TRBD1. Germline V gives CDR1 MNHEY, CDR2 SMNVEV (reference sequence). The CDR3 sequence is 14 residues long. V lost 6 bases to trimming and J lost 3 bases; unmatched junction nucleotides: 5. The CDR3 DNA reads TGTGCCAGCAGAACAGGGGGCGCGGACTATGGCTACACCTTC. Protein sequence: CASRTGGADYGYTF.

The chain recombines TRBV27 with TRBJ2-7; D is undetermined. Trimming took 2 bases from V and 5 from J, leaving 10 bases between them. In germline, CDR1 is MNHEY, CDR2 SMNVEV (reference sequence). The CDR3 contains 13 residues. The CDR3 bases are TGTGCCAGCAGTTTAATTGCGGAGCACGAGCAGTACTTC. Its translation is CASSLIAEHEQYF.

This chain links TRBV2 with TRBJ2-7; 14 nucleotides align to TRBD2. The CDR3 has 15 amino acids. The V segment lost 4 bases and the J segment 4 bases; nucleotides outside the gene matches: 3. Germline V CDR1 and CDR2: SNHLY, FYNNEI. The CDR3 nucleotides are TGTGCCAGCAGTGGAGGGACTAGCGGGAGTTACGAGCAGTACTTC. Protein sequence: CASSGGTSGSYEQYF.

The chain joins TRBV7-9 to TRBJ1-1, with 11 nucleotides matching TRBD1. The germline V gene has CDR1 SEHNR and CDR2 FQNEAQ (reference sequence). The CDR3 length is 15 residues. V was clipped by 4 bases and J by 1 base; unmatched bases: 2. The CDR3 DNA reads as TGTGCCAGCAGCTCGGGACAGGGGGAGAACACTGAAGCTTTCTTT. Protein sequence: CASSSGQGENTEAFF.

The chain recombines TRBV28 with TRBJ1-1; D unclear. Looked up from germline, CDR1 is MDHEN and CDR2 is SYDVKM. This CDR3 contains 14 residues. V was trimmed by 5 bases and J by 0 bases, leaving 10 bases between them. CDR3 nucleotides: TGTGCCAGCAGTCCGACTATTGTGAACACTGAAGCTTTCTTT. Encoded protein: CASSPTIVNTEAFF.

To note about this clone: One end of the junction does not line up with germline, which may come from a read error. The genes are TRBV15 and TRBJ2-1; 10 bases agree with TRBD2. In germline, CDR1 is LNHNV, CDR2 YYDKDF (reference sequence). CDR3 length: 16 amino acids. The CDR3, as DNA: TGTGCCACCAGCCGAGAGACTAGCGGGTCCTACAATGAGCAGTTCTTC. It translates to CATSRETSGSYNEQFF.

This rearrangement joins TRBV27 to TRBJ2-2; D not certain. The CDR3 length is 13 residues. Trimming removed 8 bases at V and 3 bases at J, with 10 bases between. CDR1 and CDR2 from the germline V gene are MNHEY and SMNVEV (reference sequence). The CDR3 DNA follows: TGTGCCAGCCGCCGTACCTACACCGGGGAGCTGTTTTTT. This gives the protein CASRRTYTGELFF.

This rearrangement joins TRBV2 to TRBJ1-5; TRBD1 matches 9 bases. CDR1 is SNHLY and CDR2 is FYNNEI in the germline V gene. The CDR3 sequence is 16 residues long. The V gene end was trimmed by 6 bases and the J gene end by 3 bases; junction bases not matched to a gene: 9. CDR3 loop: CASRSGRTGVNQPQHF. The DNA for the CDR3 is TGTGCCAGCAGGTCGGGCAGGACAGGGGTCAATCAGCCCCAGCATTTT.